Listed here are 20 T cell receptor beta chains from one sample, sequenced in a study of T cell clonotyping in hematopoietic cell transplantation. Using immunoSEQ multiplex PCR, the repertoire was profiled, and TCRdb retains in-frame clones only, with some absent. The sample shows almost 8,500 clones, about 89% of them seen only once. Sample: peripheral blood mononuclear cells, taken at the time of graft-versus-host disease after allogeneic stem cell transplant. Receptors originate from a male patient aged 60-69 years who had an allogeneic stem cell transplant from a related donor, so the T cells may come from the graft donor. Some clones in this sample may be carry-over from other donors' samples.

This chain links TRBV9 with TRBJ1-4; no firm D call. This CDR3 is built from 14 residues. Germline CDR1 SGDLS, CDR2 YYNGEE. V lost 0 bases and J 8 bases, leaving 11 bases between the germline ends. The CDR3 protein is CASSVGGNGEKLFF. For the CDR3, the DNA is TGTGCCAGCAGCGTAGGTGGGAACGGAGAAAAACTGTTTTTT.

This clone has a single count. J is TRBJ1-1 and V is TRBV5-4, with D unresolved. Trimming cost V 2 bases and J 7 bases, with 9 bases left between them. The CDR3 contains 12 residues. Germline V gene data show CDR1 as SGHNT and CDR2 as YYREEE (reference sequence). This chain's CDR3 is CASSFSWDEAFF. CDR3 coding DNA: TGTGCCAGCAGCTTCTCCTGGGATGAAGCTTTCTTT.

V gene TRBV10-3 combines with J gene TRBJ1-1; 7 bases are shared with TRBD1. This CDR3 has 15 amino acids. Per the germline V gene, CDR1 is ENHRY and CDR2 is SYGVKD. Trimming at V came to 6 bases and at J to 1 base, leaving 8 bases not matched to a gene. The CDR3 here is CAIREPGQSNTEAFF. The DNA for the CDR3 is TGTGCCATCAGGGAACCGGGACAGTCGAACACTGAAGCTTTCTTT.

CDR3 sequence: CASSPTFNEKLFF. The DNA of the CDR3 is TGTGCCAGCAGTCCTACTTTTAATGAAAAACTGTTTTTT. The chain has TRBV6-5 and TRBJ1-4; the D is unclear. Germline lookup yields CDR1 MNHEY and CDR2 SVGAGI. The CDR3 runs to 13 residues. Trimming stripped 5 bases from V and 4 bases from J, with 8 bases between.

CDR3 DNA: TGTGCCATCAGTGAGTTTGTATACGAGCAGTACTTC. This sequence encodes CAISEFVYEQYF. The chain combines TRBV10-3 with TRBJ2-7, with D unclear. V lost 1 base, J lost 4 bases, and 5 bases lay in between. The CDR3 is 12 residues long. CDR1 and CDR2 (germline): ENHRY, SYGVKD.

This rearrangement joins TRBV6-5 to TRBJ1-5, with TRBD1 identical over 10 bases. V shed 2 bases and J 4 bases; nucleotides not matched to a gene: 5. Looked up from germline, CDR1 is MNHEY and CDR2 is SVGAGI. CDR3 length equals 16 residues. CDR3 protein: CASSYLGTGANQPQHF. DNA for the CDR3: TGTGCCAGCAGTTACCTTGGGACAGGGGCTAATCAGCCCCAGCATTTT.

The rearrangement joins TRBV5-1 to TRBJ2-6, with D unresolved. Looked up from germline, CDR1 is SGHRS and CDR2 is YFSETQ. V lost 4 bases and J lost 0, with 8 bases in between. This CDR3 comprises 15 residues. The CDR3 region is CASSPVDSGANVLTF. For the CDR3, the DNA is TGCGCCAGCAGCCCGGTAGACTCTGGGGCCAACGTCCTGACTTTC.

The chain combines TRBV15 with TRBJ1-5; no firm D call. Germline values: CDR1 LNHNV, CDR2 YYDKDF (reference sequence). This CDR3 has 17 residues. Trimming shortened V by 3 bases and J by 6 bases, and 21 bases separated the two germline ends. For the CDR3, the DNA is TGTGCCACCAGCAGCCCGGGAGGAGGGCCGGTAGGTCAGCCCCAGCATTTT. Its protein is CATSSPGGGPVGQPQHF.

V is TRBV5-1 and J is TRBJ1-6, with 7 positions matching TRBD1. Germline V lookup: CDR1 SGHRS, CDR2 YFSETQ. Trimming removed 5 bases from V and 14 bases from J; junction bases left unmatched: 16. The CDR3 length is 15 residues. CDR3 coding DNA: TGCGCCAGCAGGGCGGGTGGACAGGTCGTCGACTCCCTCCACTTT. As protein: CASRAGGQVVDSLHF.

This chain uses TRBV5-1 with TRBJ2-2; TRBD1 is a possible D gene (6 bases). CDR1 and CDR2 (germline): SGHRS, YFSETQ. Trimming shortened V by 2 bases and J by 6 bases, and 11 bases separated the two germline ends. The CDR3 totals 14 residues. CDR3 DNA: TGCGCCAGCAGCTTTGGCAGGGGCGCCGGGGAGCTGTTTTTT. It specifies CASSFGRGAGELFF.

V usage is TRBV11-3 and J usage is TRBJ2-7; the D is unclear. CDR1 is SGHNT and CDR2 is YENEEA in the germline V gene. V lost 1 base to trimming and J lost 1 base, with 5 bases between them. CDR3 length: 13 residues. CDR3 loop: CASSLGRSYEQYF. The CDR3 DNA follows: TGTGCCAGCAGCTTAGGACGGTCCTACGAGCAGTACTTC.

The chain's CDR3 is CASSWGLAGGWEEQYF. CDR3 nucleotides: TGTGCCAGCAGTTGGGGACTAGCGGGGGGGTGGGAAGAGCAGTACTTC. The chain employs TRBV28 and TRBJ2-7, with 16 bases matching TRBD2. This CDR3 is built from 16 residues. J lost 7 bases, V lost 4 bases, and 7 bases had no gene match. The germline gives CDR1 MDHEN, CDR2 SYDVKM.

The V gene is TRBV7-8, the J gene TRBJ1-2; maybe TRBD1 (6 bases). This CDR3 comprises 16 residues. V was pared by 5 bases and J by 4 bases, with 20 bases between. Germline CDR1 SGHVS, CDR2 FQNEAQ. CDR3 sequence reads: CASSAGRDINLYGYTF. DNA of the CDR3: TGTGCCAGCAGCGCGGGCCGGGACATAAACCTCTATGGCTACACCTTC.

The rearrangement links TRBV29-1 to TRBJ1-5; D remains unclear. Trimming shortened V by 6 bases and J by 6 bases, and 12 bases separated the two germline ends. The CDR3 sequence is 12 residues long. Germline CDR1 reads SQVTM; CDR2 reads ANQGSEA. The CDR3 nucleotides read TGCAGCGTCCGGGAACCCTCTCAGCCCCAGCATTTT. Its translation is CSVREPSQPQHF.

This chain joins TRBV6-5 and TRBJ2-1, with D possibly being TRBD2 (6 bases). Germline V gene lookup returns CDR1 MNHEY and CDR2 SVGAGI. With 9 bases removed from V and 4 bases from J, the gap between germline ends came to 16 bases. CDR3 length: 14 residues. The chain's CDR3 is CASPSGQRYNEQFF. CDR3 DNA sequence: TGTGCCAGTCCGAGCGGGCAGAGATACAATGAGCAGTTCTTC.

The V call is TRBV9, the J call TRBJ1-1; D is possibly TRBD1 (6 bases). Trimming took off 3 bases at V and 8 bases at J, with 32 bases between the two ends. Germline assignment: CDR1 SGDLS and CDR2 YYNGEE. This CDR3 has 19 residues. In nucleotides, the CDR3 is TGTGCCAGCAGCGCCGAGGGGGGCAGCTCGGGTCCTACGGCCGCGGAAGCTTTCTTT. It specifies CASSAEGGSSGPTAAEAFF. The full variable domain, in which reference TRBV9 and TRBJ1-1 provide the parts outside the CDR3, is DSGVTQTPKHLITATGQRVTLRCSPRSGDLSVYWYQQSLDQGLQFLIQYYNGEERAKGNILERFSAQQFPDLHSELNLSSLELGDSALYFCASSAEGGSSGPTAAEAFFGQGTRLTVV.

The chain links TRBV30 to TRBJ1-2; possible D gene TRBD1, 5 bases. Germline loops: CDR1 GTSNPN, CDR2 SVGIG (reference sequence). CDR3 length: 12 amino acids. Trimming stripped 1 base from V and 6 bases from J, with 9 bases between. The CDR3 here is CAWSGWGDGYTF. In DNA, the CDR3 is TGTGCCTGGAGTGGTTGGGGGGATGGCTACACCTTC.

This chain joins TRBV6-1 and TRBJ2-1; 7 nucleotides agree with TRBD2. CDR1 MNHNS and CDR2 SASEGT come from the germline V gene. J was trimmed by 7 bases and V by 5 bases; bases with no gene match: 5. This CDR3 spans 13 amino acids. In DNA form, the CDR3 reads TGTGCCAGCAGTACCCGGGGGGATAATGAGCAGTTCTTC. Translation: CASSTRGDNEQFF.

Points on this clone: Sequence at one end of the junction differs from germline and may be a read error. The chain recombines TRBV7-7 with TRBJ2-1, with D perhaps matching TRBD1 or TRBD2 (5 bases each). The CDR3 runs to 17 residues. Per the germline V gene, CDR1 is SSHAT and CDR2 is FNYEAQ (reference sequence). The CDR3 sequence is CASSKGASRLSPDEQFF. The CDR3 region has the DNA TGTGCTAGCAGCAAAGGGGCTAGCAGGTTGTCCCCCGATGAGCAGTTCTTC.

V usage is TRBV9 and J usage is TRBJ2-2; possible D gene TRBD2, 5 bases. CDR3 length equals 16 residues. The V end was cut by 4 bases, the J end by 0 bases, with 13 bases between. Per the germline V gene, CDR1 is SGDLS and CDR2 is YYNGEE. CDR3 sequence reads: CASSPEGFANTGELFF. DNA for the CDR3: TGTGCCAGCAGCCCAGAGGGTTTCGCGAACACCGGGGAGCTGTTTTTT.